A selection of T cell receptor beta chains follows, all from one sample in a study of regulatory T cells in long-lasting Graves disease. Each CDR3 protein gets one entry after TCRdb re-called the multiplex PCR reads with MiXCR. Among over 500,000 distinct CDR3 sequences listed, around 16% were seen once. These same data were also listed under a study on T cells in Graves' hyperthyroidism and ophthalmopathy.

The specimen was peripheral blood mononuclear cells (PBMCs), collected at new diagnosis, from a patient treated with antithyroid drugs. The receptors stem from a man between 18 and 29 years old with Graves disease. CDR3s include the opening cysteine and the closing phenylalanine or tryptophan. The order of the fields is J gene, clone size, V gene, D gene, CDR3 DNA, CDR3 protein. A D gene is named only where the DNA matches it firmly. Expanded clones get a size class; other rows say once, few or many, or leave the size out.

j_gene: TRBJ1-6; abundance: many; v_gene: TRBV27; d_gene: .; CDR3nt: TGTGCCAGGGTGGGTTACAGGGTTCGTTCACCCCTCCACTTT; CDR3aa: CARVGYRVRSPLHF
j_gene: TRBJ2-7; abundance: .; v_gene: TRBV5-1; d_gene: TRBD1; CDR3nt: TGCGCCAGCAGCATCCGGGACAGGGTGGATAGCGAGCAGTACTTC; CDR3aa: CASSIRDRVDSEQYF
j_gene: TRBJ2-7; abundance: few; v_gene: TRBV3-1; d_gene: TRBD1; CDR3nt: TGTGCCAGCAGCCTATGGGACAGGTTAGGCGAGCAGTACTTC; CDR3aa: CASSLWDRLGEQYF
j_gene: TRBJ2-7; abundance: few; v_gene: TRBV11-3; d_gene: TRBD2; CDR3nt: TGTGCCAGCAGCTTGAGGCTCCGACTAGCGGGTGAGACCTACGAGCAGTACTTC; CDR3aa: CASSLRLRLAGETYEQYF
j_gene: TRBJ2-1; abundance: many; v_gene: TRBV27; d_gene: TRBD2; CDR3nt: TGTGCCAGCAGTTTAGGTAGCGGGGCAAATGAGCAGTTCTTC; CDR3aa: CASSLGSGANEQFF
j_gene: TRBJ1-1; abundance: few; v_gene: TRBV19; d_gene: TRBD1; CDR3nt: TGTGCCAGCGCTGACAGGGTGGACACTGAAGCTTTCTTT; CDR3aa: CASADRVDTEAFF
j_gene: TRBJ1-1; abundance: few; v_gene: TRBV28; d_gene: .; CDR3nt: TGTGCCAGCAGTTTTCGGGGAGGAGTAACTGAAGCTTTCTTT; CDR3aa: CASSFRGGVTEAFF
j_gene: TRBJ1-6; abundance: many; v_gene: TRBV15; d_gene: .; CDR3nt: TGTGCCACCAGCAGAGAGACAGAGATCAATTCACCCCTCCACTTT; CDR3aa: CATSRETEINSPLHF
j_gene: TRBJ2-7; abundance: many; v_gene: TRBV6-1; d_gene: TRBD1; CDR3nt: TGTGCCAGCAGTCCCCCGCCCAGGGGGCACGAGCAGTACTTC; CDR3aa: CASSPPPRGHEQYF
j_gene: TRBJ2-7; abundance: many; v_gene: TRBV28; d_gene: .; CDR3nt: TGTGCCAGCAGCCTCCCAAGTGGGCAGGCCCTTTACGAGCAGTACTTC; CDR3aa: CASSLPSGQALYEQYF